These 26 T cell receptor beta chains came from one sample sequenced in a study of blood T cell repertoires in COVID-19. Sequencing used immunoSEQ multiplex PCR; TCRdb keeps in-frame clones, though not all of them. The table has about 160,000 clones, roughly 89% seen once. Sequenced material: peripheral blood. These receptors came from a woman between 55 and 75 years old who had recovered from COVID-19.

The chain has TRBV19 and TRBJ2-7; 7 bases agree with TRBD1. V dropped 6 bases and J dropped 2; count of bases not matched to a gene: 7. The CDR3 consists of 14 residues. Germline V gene sequence: CDR1 LNHDA, CDR2 SQIVND (reference sequence). In DNA, the CDR3 is TGTGCCAGTAGAGCGGACAGGAATACCTACGAGCAGTACTTC. Its translation is CASRADRNTYEQYF.

The gene calls are TRBV6-1 and TRBJ1-5; TRBD1 is a possible D gene (6 bases). The germline gives CDR1 MNHNS, CDR2 SASEGT. The V end was cut by 2 bases, the J end by 4 bases, with 18 bases between. CDR3 length: 17 residues. CDR3: CASSERYRTEVNQPQHF. The CDR3 DNA is TGTGCCAGCAGTGAACGCTACCGGACAGAAGTTAATCAGCCCCAGCATTTT.

The J gene is TRBJ2-7, the V gene TRBV28; D gene ambiguous. Germline V gives CDR1 MDHEN, CDR2 SYDVKM. V lost 2 bases, J lost 6 bases, and 8 bases lay in between. This CDR3 has 12 amino acids. The CDR3 sequence is CASSLAWAEQYF. The DNA of the CDR3 is TGTGCCAGCAGTTTAGCTTGGGCCGAGCAGTACTTC.

V is TRBV28 and J is TRBJ1-5; D is possibly TRBD1 (5 bases). The CDR3 loop spans 14 amino acids. V was trimmed by 5 bases and J by 6 bases, leaving 14 bases between them. CDR1 is MDHEN, CDR2 SYDVKM, per germline. This CDR3 reads CASSAGGLIQPQHF. The CDR3 DNA follows: TGTGCCAGCAGTGCCGGGGGTCTCATTCAGCCCCAGCATTTT.

V and J are TRBV15 and TRBJ1-2, with 8 nucleotides matching TRBD1. The CDR3 loop spans 17 amino acids. After removal of 7 bases from V and 3 bases from J, the junction contained 16 bases not matched to a gene. Germline V lookup: CDR1 LNHNV, CDR2 YYDKDF (reference sequence). The DNA of the CDR3 is TGTGCCACCACCTCAGGTGGGACAGGCTTCAGGTACTATGGCTACACCTTC. This codes for CATTSGGTGFRYYGYTF.

The chain combines TRBV5-1 with TRBJ1-1; D possibly corresponds to TRBD1 (6 bases). Germline CDR1 SGHRS, CDR2 YFSETQ. CDR3 length: 14 residues. V was pared by 0 bases and J by 4 bases, with 10 bases between. Here the CDR3 DNA reads TGCGCCAGCAGCTTGGACCAGGGGACCACTGAAGCTTTCTTT. It specifies CASSLDQGTTEAFF.

V and J are TRBV5-1 and TRBJ2-1; D uncertain. CDR1 and CDR2 from the germline V gene are SGHRS and YFSETQ. This CDR3 has 17 residues. V was clipped by 0 bases and J by 0 bases, with 13 bases between them. Written as DNA, the CDR3 is TGCGCCAGCAGCTTGGCCGCACTACCTAGCTCCTACAATGAGCAGTTCTTC. Translation gives CASSLAALPSSYNEQFF.

This chain connects TRBV5-1 to TRBJ1-6; D is possibly TRBD1 (6 bases). The V end was cut by 3 bases, the J end by 0 bases, with 10 bases between. This CDR3 is 16 amino acids long. CDR1 is SGHRS and CDR2 is YFSETQ in the germline V gene. CDR3 region: CASSWDIRSYNSPLHF. CDR3 DNA: TGCGCCAGCAGCTGGGACATACGCTCCTATAATTCACCCCTCCACTTT.

This chain joins TRBV7-2 and TRBJ2-3, with D tentatively TRBD1 (5 bases). From germline, CDR1 is SGHTA and CDR2 FQGNSA. The CDR3 sequence is 15 residues long. Between the trimmed V and J ends, which lost 5 bases and 4 bases, there was a span of 16 bases. The CDR3 nucleotides are TGTGCCAGCAGCCGGGCCCGAGTAGGGGCAGATACGCAGTATTTT. It encodes CASSRARVGADTQYF. Drawing the rest from reference TRBV7-2 and TRBJ2-3, the complete variable domain is GAGVSQSPSNKVTEKGKDVELRCDPISGHTALYWYRQSLGQGLEFLIYFQGNSAPDKSGLPSDRFSAERTGGSVSTLTIQRTQQEDSAVYLCASSRARVGADTQYFGPGTRLTVL.

J is TRBJ1-2 and V is TRBV6-1; 12 bases line up with TRBD1. V gave up 1 base and J gave up 12 bases; unmatched junction bases: 6. Germline V gives CDR1 MNHNS, CDR2 SASEGT. The CDR3 has 14 residues. CDR3 residues: CASSEVGTGGLHTF. The CDR3 coding sequence is TGTGCCAGCAGTGAAGTCGGGACAGGGGGCCTGCACACCTTC.

This clone was observed a handful of times. The chain employs TRBV7-9 and TRBJ2-6, with D maybe TRBD2 (6 bases). V was shortened by 6 bases and J by 2 bases, with 14 bases between the two germline ends. Per germline, CDR1 SEHNR and CDR2 FQNEAQ (reference sequence). The CDR3 has 16 residues. The CDR3 sequence is CASSSWGVTGANVLTF. The DNA of the CDR3 is TGTGCCAGCAGTTCATGGGGGGTTACTGGGGCCAACGTCCTGACTTTC.

The V gene is TRBV6-2 or TRBV6-3, the J gene TRBJ1-6; 9 bases are a match to TRBD1. The junction had 5 bases not matched to a gene; V was cut back by 6 bases and J by 5 bases. The CDR3 covers 15 residues. Per germline, CDR1 MNHEY and CDR2 SVGEGT. CDR3 in amino acids: CASSLQGANNSPLHF. The CDR3 region has the DNA TGTGCCAGCAGCCTACAGGGGGCGAATAATTCACCCCTCCACTTT.

There are a few counts of this clone. V usage is TRBV3-1 (or the pseudogene TRBV3-2) and J usage is TRBJ2-1; D perhaps matches TRBD1 (6 bases). Germline V gives CDR1 LGHDT, CDR2 YNNKEL (reference sequence). The CDR3 spans 15 residues. V was clipped by 6 bases and J by 2 bases, with 14 bases between them. CDR3 sequence: CASSQDRLPYNEQFF. The CDR3 DNA follows: TGTGCCAGCAGTCAGGACAGACTCCCCTACAATGAGCAGTTCTTC.

This clone was seen more than once but under ten times. This chain links TRBV18 with TRBJ1-2; 10 bases agree with TRBD1. The CDR3 runs to 15 residues. V lost 2 bases and J lost 3; bases outside the gene matches: 3. Germline CDR1 KGHSH, CDR2 LQKENI. CDR3 residues: CASSPGTGAYYGYTF. DNA of the CDR3: TGTGCCAGCTCACCAGGGACAGGGGCCTACTATGGCTACACCTTC.

This clone was observed a handful of times. The rearrangement joins TRBV28 to TRBJ1-6, with unresolved D. CDR1 and CDR2 (germline): MDHEN, SYDVKM. Trimming removed 3 bases at V and 6 bases at J, with 15 bases between. The CDR3 spans 16 residues. CDR3 residues: CASSFGRVGLNSPLHF. In DNA, the CDR3 is TGTGCCAGCAGTTTCGGGAGGGTAGGGCTTAATTCACCCCTCCACTTT.

The chain combines TRBV28 with TRBJ2-7, with 8 bases fitting TRBD1. Germline CDR1 and CDR2: MDHEN and SYDVKM. The CDR3 runs 16 residues. V shed 2 bases and J 7 bases; nucleotides not matched to a gene: 13. The chain's CDR3 is CASSLGGQGGTREQYF. The CDR3 nucleotides are TGTGCCAGCAGTTTAGGTGGACAGGGAGGAACGAGGGAGCAGTACTTC.

The chain carries TRBV14 and TRBJ2-7; 7 bases match TRBD1. The V gene end was trimmed by 1 base and the J gene end by 4 bases; junction bases not matched to a gene: 7. The CDR3 covers 15 residues. Germline CDR1 is SGHDN and CDR2 is FVKESK. CDR3 residues: CASSQGRQGFYEQYF. In DNA, the CDR3 is TGTGCCAGCAGCCAAGGACGACAGGGCTTTTACGAGCAGTACTTC.

J is TRBJ1-6 and V is TRBV11-2; D unclear. This CDR3 has 14 residues. Germline V gene lookup returns CDR1 SGHAT and CDR2 FQNNGV. V dropped 5 bases and J dropped 10 bases, with 15 bases sitting between them. As DNA, the CDR3 is TGTGCCAGCAGCATTCACCAGGCGAAATCACCCCTCCACTTT. Residues: CASSIHQAKSPLHF.

This chain links TRBV6-1 with TRBJ1-3; D is unresolved. Between the trimmed V and J ends, which lost 2 bases and 0 bases, there was a span of 8 bases. CDR1 and CDR2 from the germline V gene are MNHNS and SASEGT. The CDR3 has 15 amino acids. The CDR3 loop is CASSEHSSSGNTIYF. The CDR3 DNA follows: TGTGCCAGCAGTGAACACAGTAGCTCTGGAAACACCATATATTTT.

This clone occurred a few times. V gene TRBV19 combines with J gene TRBJ1-2; possible D gene TRBD1, 5 bases. This CDR3 contains 14 residues. Trimming cost V 3 bases and J 2 bases, with 10 bases left between them. Per the germline V gene, CDR1 is LNHDA and CDR2 is SQIVND (reference sequence). The DNA of the CDR3 is TGTGCCAGTAGTATTTGGGCAGGGAACTATGGCTACACCTTC. Encoded protein: CASSIWAGNYGYTF.

The V and J genes are TRBV10-1 and TRBJ2-3, with a possible D match to TRBD2 (5 bases). From germline, CDR1 is WNHNN and CDR2 SYGVQD (reference sequence). V was pared by 4 bases and J by 0 bases, with 8 bases between. The CDR3 has 14 amino acids. CDR3 nucleotides: TGCGCCAGCAGTGGAAGGACTAGCACAGATACGCAGTATTTT. Protein: CASSGRTSTDTQYF.

The rearrangement joins TRBV21-1 to TRBJ2-5; TRBD1, the table's D call, was not compared with the DNA. TRBV21-1 is listed as a pseudogene. The CDR3 is 15 amino acids. The CDR3 spells CASRRDREQQETQYF. The CDR3 DNA sequence: TGTGCCAGCAGGAGGGACAGGGAACAACAAGAGACCCAGTACTTC.

The rearrangement links TRBV7-9 to TRBJ1-4, with no clear D. This CDR3 region has 16 residues. V was pared by 1 base and J by 0 bases, with 9 bases between. CDR1 and CDR2 (germline): SEHNR, FQNEAQ (reference sequence). The CDR3 here is CASSLGQAATNEKLFF. CDR3 nucleotide sequence: TGTGCCAGCAGCTTAGGGCAGGCTGCAACTAATGAAAAACTGTTTTTT.

The chain has TRBV5-4 and TRBJ1-4, with 10 bases aligning to TRBD1. The CDR3 consists of 15 residues. Germline-derived CDR1 and CDR2 are SGHNT and YYREEE (reference sequence). Losses at the gene ends were 4 bases for V and 5 bases for J; bases not matched to a gene: 5. The CDR3 DNA follows: TGTGCCAGCAGCCCGACGACAGGGGGCAATGAAAAACTGTTTTTT. It is translated as CASSPTTGGNEKLFF.

The V and J genes are TRBV7-2 and TRBJ2-3, with 11 nucleotides matching TRBD2. The germline V gene has CDR1 SGHTA and CDR2 FQGNSA. Germline trimming cut 1 base from V and 6 bases from J; bases unmatched to any gene: 9. The CDR3 runs to 17 residues. The CDR3 region has the DNA TGTGCCAGCAGCTTAGACCCTAGCGGGGGGACGCTGGATACGCAGTATTTT. This encodes CASSLDPSGGTLDTQYF.

The genes are TRBV5-4 and TRBJ2-3, with 15 nucleotides matching TRBD2. The junction had 0 bases not matched to a gene; V was cut back by 3 bases and J by 1 base. The CDR3 extends over 16 amino acids. Germline CDR1 is SGHNT and CDR2 is YYREEE (reference sequence). The CDR3 spells CASSWTSGGGTDTQYF. The CDR3 DNA sequence: TGTGCCAGCAGCTGGACTAGCGGGGGGGGCACAGATACGCAGTATTTT.